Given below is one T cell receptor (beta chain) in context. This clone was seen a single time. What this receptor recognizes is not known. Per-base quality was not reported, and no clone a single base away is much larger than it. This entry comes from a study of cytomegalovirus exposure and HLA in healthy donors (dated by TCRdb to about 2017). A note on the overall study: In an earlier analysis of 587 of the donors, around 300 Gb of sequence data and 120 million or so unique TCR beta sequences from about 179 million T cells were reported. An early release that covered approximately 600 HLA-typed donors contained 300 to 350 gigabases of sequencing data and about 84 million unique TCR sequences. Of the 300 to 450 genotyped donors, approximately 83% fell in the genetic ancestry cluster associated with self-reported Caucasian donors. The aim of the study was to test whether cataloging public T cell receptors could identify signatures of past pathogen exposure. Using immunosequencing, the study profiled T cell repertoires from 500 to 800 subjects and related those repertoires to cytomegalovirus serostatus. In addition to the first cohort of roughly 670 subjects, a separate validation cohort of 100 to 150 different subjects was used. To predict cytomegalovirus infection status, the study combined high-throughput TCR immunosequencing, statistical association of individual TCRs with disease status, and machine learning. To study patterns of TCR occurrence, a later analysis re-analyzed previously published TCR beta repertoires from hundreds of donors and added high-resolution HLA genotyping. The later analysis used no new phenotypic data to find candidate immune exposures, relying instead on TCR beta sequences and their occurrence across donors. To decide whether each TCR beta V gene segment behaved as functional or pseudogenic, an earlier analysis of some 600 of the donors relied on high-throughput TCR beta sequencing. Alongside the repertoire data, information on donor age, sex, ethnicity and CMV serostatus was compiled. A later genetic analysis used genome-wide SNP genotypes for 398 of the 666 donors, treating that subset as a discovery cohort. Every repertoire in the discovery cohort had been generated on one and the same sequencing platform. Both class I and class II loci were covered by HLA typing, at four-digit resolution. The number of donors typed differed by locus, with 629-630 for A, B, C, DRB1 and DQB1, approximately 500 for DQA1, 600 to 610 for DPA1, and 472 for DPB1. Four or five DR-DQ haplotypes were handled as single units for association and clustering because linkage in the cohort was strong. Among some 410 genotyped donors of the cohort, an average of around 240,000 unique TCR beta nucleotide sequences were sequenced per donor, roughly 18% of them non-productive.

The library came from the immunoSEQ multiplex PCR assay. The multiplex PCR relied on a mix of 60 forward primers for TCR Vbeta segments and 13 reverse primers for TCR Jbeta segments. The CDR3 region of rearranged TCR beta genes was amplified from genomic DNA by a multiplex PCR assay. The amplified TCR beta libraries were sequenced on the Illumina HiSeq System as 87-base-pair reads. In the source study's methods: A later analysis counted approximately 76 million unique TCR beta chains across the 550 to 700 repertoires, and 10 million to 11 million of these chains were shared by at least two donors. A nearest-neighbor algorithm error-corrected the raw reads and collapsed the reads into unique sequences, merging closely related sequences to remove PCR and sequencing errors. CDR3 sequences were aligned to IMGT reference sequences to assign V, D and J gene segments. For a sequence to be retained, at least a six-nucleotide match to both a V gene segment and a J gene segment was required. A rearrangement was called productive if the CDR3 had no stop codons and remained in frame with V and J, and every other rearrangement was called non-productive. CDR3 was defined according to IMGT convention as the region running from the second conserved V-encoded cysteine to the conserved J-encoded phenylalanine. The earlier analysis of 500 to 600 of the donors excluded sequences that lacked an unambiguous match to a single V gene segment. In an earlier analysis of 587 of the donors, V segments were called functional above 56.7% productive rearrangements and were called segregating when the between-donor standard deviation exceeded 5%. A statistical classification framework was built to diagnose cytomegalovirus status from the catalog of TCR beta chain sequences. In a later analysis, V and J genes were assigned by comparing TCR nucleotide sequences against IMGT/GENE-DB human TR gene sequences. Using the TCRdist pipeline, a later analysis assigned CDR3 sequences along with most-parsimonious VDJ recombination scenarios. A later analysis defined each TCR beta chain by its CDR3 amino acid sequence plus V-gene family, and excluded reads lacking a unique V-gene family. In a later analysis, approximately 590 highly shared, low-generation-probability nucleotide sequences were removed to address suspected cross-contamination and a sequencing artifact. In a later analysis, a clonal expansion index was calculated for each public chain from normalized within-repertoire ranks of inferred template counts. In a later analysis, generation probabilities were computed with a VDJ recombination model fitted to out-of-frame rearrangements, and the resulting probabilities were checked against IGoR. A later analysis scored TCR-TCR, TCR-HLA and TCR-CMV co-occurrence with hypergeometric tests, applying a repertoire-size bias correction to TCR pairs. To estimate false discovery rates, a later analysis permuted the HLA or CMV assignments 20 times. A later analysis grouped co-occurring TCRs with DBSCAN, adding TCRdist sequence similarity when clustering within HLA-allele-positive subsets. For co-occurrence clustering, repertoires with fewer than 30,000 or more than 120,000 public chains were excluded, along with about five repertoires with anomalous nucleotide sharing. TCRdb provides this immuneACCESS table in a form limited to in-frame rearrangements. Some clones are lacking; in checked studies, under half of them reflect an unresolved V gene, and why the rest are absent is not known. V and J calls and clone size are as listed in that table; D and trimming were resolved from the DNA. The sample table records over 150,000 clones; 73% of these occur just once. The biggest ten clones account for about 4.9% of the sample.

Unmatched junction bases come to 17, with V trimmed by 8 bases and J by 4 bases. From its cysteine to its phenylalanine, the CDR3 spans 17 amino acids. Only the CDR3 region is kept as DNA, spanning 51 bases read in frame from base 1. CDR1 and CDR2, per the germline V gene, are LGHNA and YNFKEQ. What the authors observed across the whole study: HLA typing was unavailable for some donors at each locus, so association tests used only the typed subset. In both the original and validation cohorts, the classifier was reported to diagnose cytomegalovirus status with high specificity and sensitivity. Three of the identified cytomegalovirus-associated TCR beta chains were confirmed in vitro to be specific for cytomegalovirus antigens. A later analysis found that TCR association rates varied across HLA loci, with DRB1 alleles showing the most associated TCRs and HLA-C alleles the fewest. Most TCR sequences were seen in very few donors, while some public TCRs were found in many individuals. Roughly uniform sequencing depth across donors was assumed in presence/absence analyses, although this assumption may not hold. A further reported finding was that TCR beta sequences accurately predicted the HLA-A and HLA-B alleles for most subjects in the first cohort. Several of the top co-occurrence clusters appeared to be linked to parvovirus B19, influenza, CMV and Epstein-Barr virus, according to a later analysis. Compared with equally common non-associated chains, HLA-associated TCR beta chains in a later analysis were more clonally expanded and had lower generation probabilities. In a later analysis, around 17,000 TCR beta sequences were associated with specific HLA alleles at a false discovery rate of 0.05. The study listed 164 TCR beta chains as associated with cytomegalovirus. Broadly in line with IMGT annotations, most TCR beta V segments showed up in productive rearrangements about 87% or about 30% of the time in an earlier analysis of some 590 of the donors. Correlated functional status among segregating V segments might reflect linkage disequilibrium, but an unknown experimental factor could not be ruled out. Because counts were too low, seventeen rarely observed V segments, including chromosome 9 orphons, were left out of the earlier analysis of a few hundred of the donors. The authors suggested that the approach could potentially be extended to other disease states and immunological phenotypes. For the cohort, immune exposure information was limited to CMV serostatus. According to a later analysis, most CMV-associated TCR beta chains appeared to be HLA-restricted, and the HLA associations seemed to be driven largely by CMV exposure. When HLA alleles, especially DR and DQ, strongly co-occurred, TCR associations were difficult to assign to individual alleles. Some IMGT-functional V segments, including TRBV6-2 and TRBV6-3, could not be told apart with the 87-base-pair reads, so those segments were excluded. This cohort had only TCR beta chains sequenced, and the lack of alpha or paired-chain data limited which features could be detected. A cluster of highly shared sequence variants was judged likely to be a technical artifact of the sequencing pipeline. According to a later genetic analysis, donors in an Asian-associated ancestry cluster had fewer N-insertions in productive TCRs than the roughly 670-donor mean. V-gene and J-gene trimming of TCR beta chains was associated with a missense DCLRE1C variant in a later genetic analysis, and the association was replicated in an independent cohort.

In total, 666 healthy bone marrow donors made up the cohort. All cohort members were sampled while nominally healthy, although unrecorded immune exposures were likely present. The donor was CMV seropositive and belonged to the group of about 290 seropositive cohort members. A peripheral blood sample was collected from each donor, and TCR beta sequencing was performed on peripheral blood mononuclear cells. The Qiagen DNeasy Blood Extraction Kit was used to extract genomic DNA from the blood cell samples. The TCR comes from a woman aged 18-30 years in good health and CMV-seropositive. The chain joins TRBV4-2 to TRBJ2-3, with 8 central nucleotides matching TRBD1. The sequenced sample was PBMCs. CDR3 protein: CASQEREGQGAADTQYF. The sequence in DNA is TGTGCCAGCCAGGAGAGAGAAGGGCAGGGGGCGGCAGATACGCAGTATTTT.